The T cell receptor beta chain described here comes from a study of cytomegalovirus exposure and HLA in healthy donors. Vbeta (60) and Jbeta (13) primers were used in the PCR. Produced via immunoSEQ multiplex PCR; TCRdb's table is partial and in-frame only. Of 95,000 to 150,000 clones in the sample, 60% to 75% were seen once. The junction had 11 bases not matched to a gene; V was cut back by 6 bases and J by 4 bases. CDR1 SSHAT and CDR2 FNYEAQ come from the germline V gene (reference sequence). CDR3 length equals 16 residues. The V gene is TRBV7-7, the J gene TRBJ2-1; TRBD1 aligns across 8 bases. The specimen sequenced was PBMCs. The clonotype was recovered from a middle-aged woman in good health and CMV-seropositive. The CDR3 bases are TGTGCCAGCAGTCGACCAGGGGGCCCGGAATACAATGAGCAGTTCTTC. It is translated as CASSRPGGPEYNEQFF. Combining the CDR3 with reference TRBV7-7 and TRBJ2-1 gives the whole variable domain GAGVSQSPRYKVTKRGQDVTLRCDPISSHATLYWYQQALGQGPEFLTYFNYEAQPDKSGLPSDRFSAERPEGSISTLTIQRTEQRDSAMYRCASSRPGGPEYNEQFFGPGTRLTVL.